The present T cell receptor beta chain was sequenced within a study of glioma-infiltrating T cells. Using RNA template, CDR3s of TCR alpha and beta were amplified with iRepertoire arm-PCR. A single record per CDR3 protein comes from TCRdb applying MiXCR to the multiplex PCR reads. The table has more than 350,000 distinct CDR3 sequences, 41% seen once. Study-level findings and limits: Signature shared blood CDR3 motifs were enriched in low-divergence and depleted in high-divergence patients.

The CDR3 spans 14 residues. J lost 9 bases, V lost 5 bases, and 7 bases had no gene match. Germline values: CDR1 MNHEY, CDR2 SVGAGI. This clonotype occurred a few times. Its antigen remains unidentified. The receptor comes from a human donor with low-grade glioma or glioblastoma, undergoing nonglioma brain surgery, or in good health (not recorded which). Sequencing was carried out using glioma tissue, nonneoplastic brain tissue, or PBMCs (not recorded which). The chain recombines TRBV6-5 with TRBJ2-2; 9 nucleotides align to TRBD1. CDR3 bases: TGTGCCAGCAGTCCGACAGGGGGAGGGCGGGAGCTGTTTTTT. Its protein product is CASSPTGGGRELFF.